This T cell receptor beta chain is drawn from a study of blood T cell repertoires in COVID-19. This clone has just a few counts. Germline values: CDR1 KGHDR, CDR2 SFDVKD. This CDR3 spans 12 amino acids. Deletions cut 9 bases from V and 1 base from J, with 8 bases between. Produced via immunoSEQ multiplex PCR; TCRdb's table is partial and in-frame only. Here the sample spans roughly 100,000 clones, 70% to 90% being singletons. This chain joins TRBV24-1 and TRBJ1-1; D call uncertain. The sequence was collected from a man aged 50-59 years with active COVID-19. Specimen: peripheral blood. The CDR3 DNA reads as TGTGCCACCTTTAAATCGAACACTGAAGCTTTCTTT. Encoded protein: CATFKSNTEAFF.